This T cell receptor beta chain was found in a study of cytomegalovirus exposure and HLA in healthy donors. About the study: Within an early data release were tens of millions of unique TCRs drawn from HLA-typed donors.

The PCR made use of 60 Vbeta and 13 Jbeta primers. TCRdb's copy holds only in-frame clones and misses some; the assay was immunoSEQ multiplex PCR. The profile shows 150,000 to 200,000 clones, roughly four fifths of them singletons. CDR3 length equals 14 residues. Germline CDR1 LNHDA, CDR2 SQIVND (reference sequence). V dropped 9 bases and J dropped 6 bases, with 17 bases sitting between them. Study findings and constraints: In the analysis, some V segments, TRBV6-2 and TRBV6-3 included, were excluded as indistinguishable.

Points on this clone: Its antigen is not known.

Sequenced sample: PBMCs. The V and J genes are TRBV19 and TRBJ2-2; D is possibly TRBD2 (6 bases). The clonotype was recovered from a young woman in good health and CMV-seronegative. The CDR3 loop is CASRQLGEAGELFF. The CDR3 nucleotides are TGTGCCAGCCGGCAGTTGGGGGAGGCCGGGGAGCTGTTTTTT.